This T cell receptor (beta chain) was obtained from a study of CD8 T cells in ankylosing spondylitis (TCRdb year 2017). Broadly, across the study: The study set out to find disease-linked TCR variants by profiling T cell receptor beta repertoires in ankylosing spondylitis patients and healthy donors. The whole study cohort included 95 to 130 healthy donors and around 25 ankylosing spondylitis patients. Samples of peripheral blood were taken, and for ankylosing spondylitis patients, synovial fluid was collected as well.

Summary of the overall study and its limitations: The disease-linked clones were reported to be significantly enriched in matched synovial fluid samples from ankylosing spondylitis patients. In peripheral blood, the disease-linked clones were found at relatively low frequencies and had a CD8+ phenotype. A TCR beta motif of several highly homologous amino acid variants appeared characteristic of blood from ankylosing spondylitis patients. Some motif variants had previously been reported in the synovial fluid and blood of reactive arthritis patients, which suggests shared mechanisms of disease initiation.

CDR1 MNHEY and CDR2 SVGEGT were looked up in the germline V gene. V gives up 2 bases and J gives up 1 base, and the segment between their germline ends measures 8 bases. The CDR3 goes from the cysteine to the phenylalanine over 14 residues. The entry retains the CDR3 DNA only, 42 bases that are in frame from base 1. Comments on this clonotype: No cognate antigen has been identified for it. Base qualities are not provided; no much larger clone lies one nucleotide away.

Sequencing was performed on an Illumina HiSeq 2500. Quantitative 5'-RACE with molecular barcodes was the method used to prepare the TCR beta libraries. The original pipeline was this. To identify disease-linked TCR variants, a new computational method was used, one built on a probabilistic model of VDJ rearrangement. TCRdb redid the processing of the public reads, applying fastp at Q25 and MiXCR, and retained in-frame beta chains. Rows with a matching CDR3 protein are joined into one entry that keeps the most common DNA and genes. For this entry, the V and J calls and clone size follow TCRdb and not the study's own pipeline. For this sample there are 150,000 to 250,000 distinct CDR3 sequences; about 13% appear just once. The leading ten clones occupy 15% to 20% of the sample.

Material for sequencing was blood, either unsorted or a sorted T cell fraction (not recorded which). The sequence derives from a male donor with ankylosing spondylitis or in good health (not recorded which). This chain is built from TRBV6-2 or TRBV6-3 and TRBJ1-1; 6 matching bases give a weak D call of TRBD1. The CDR3 protein: CASSYRTANTEAFF. The DNA reads as follows: TGTGCCAGCAGTTACCGGACAGCGAACACTGAAGCTTTCTTT.